The 24 T cell receptor beta chains below all came from one sample that was sequenced in a study of identical twins. TCRdb independently ran MiXCR on the 5' RACE reads; one entry per CDR3 protein. The table has roughly 200,000 distinct CDR3 sequences, more than 6.5% seen once. This sample was shared with a second study, whose subject was yellow fever vaccine responses in identical twins.

Input material: memory (CD45RO+) T cells sorted from blood. The source is a young woman in good health.

The chain employs TRBV29-1 and TRBJ1-1; D uncertain. CDR3 length: 13 residues. V was shortened by 4 bases and J by 1 base, with 10 bases between the two germline ends. Germline V CDR1 and CDR2: SQVTM, ANQGSEA. The CDR3 bases are TGCAGCGTTGCGGGCAGGTGGAACACTGAAGCTTTCTTT. This codes for CSVAGRWNTEAFF.

This sequence joins TRBV20-1 and TRBJ2-1; D assignment may be TRBD1 or TRBD2 (7 bases each). This CDR3 is built from 16 residues. Per germline, CDR1 DFQATT and CDR2 SNEGSKA (reference sequence). Trimming took off 1 base at V and 3 bases at J, with 16 bases between the two ends. The CDR3 is CSARAPQGGDYNEQFF. CDR3 nucleotide sequence: TGCAGTGCTAGAGCTCCCCAGGGGGGGGACTACAATGAGCAGTTCTTC.

This clonotype was recorded at least ten times. The V call is TRBV12-3 or TRBV12-4, the J call TRBJ2-3, with D tentatively TRBD2 (5 bases). V lost 1 base to trimming and J lost 6 bases, with 17 bases between them. CDR3 length equals 16 residues. The CDR3 region has the DNA TGTGCCAGCAGTTTAGATCCCCGTTCGGGGTGGGATACGCAGTATTTT. Translating it yields CASSLDPRSGWDTQYF.

This clonotype was recorded at least ten times. V gene TRBV12-3 or TRBV12-4 combines with J gene TRBJ2-3, with a possible D match to TRBD2 (5 bases). The CDR3 loop spans 15 amino acids. V was pared by 4 bases and J by 1 base, with 12 bases between. In nucleotides, the CDR3 is TGTGCCAGCAGTTCGGGATCCGGAGGCACAGATACGCAGTATTTT. This translates into CASSSGSGGTDTQYF.

The chain recombines TRBV5-6 with TRBJ2-2, with TRBD1 matching 8 bases. This CDR3 has 17 residues. The junction had 11 bases not matched to a gene; V was cut back by 4 bases and J by 3 bases. Germline-derived CDR1 and CDR2 are SGHDT and YYEEEE. The CDR3 reads CASSPGQGRSHTGELFF. The DNA of the CDR3 is TGTGCCAGCAGCCCCGGACAGGGAAGAAGCCACACCGGGGAGCTGTTTTTT. The full variable domain, its missing parts supplied by reference TRBV5-6 and TRBJ2-2, is DAGVTQSPTHLIKTRGQQVTLRCSPKSGHDTVSWYQQALGQGPQFIFQYYEEEERQRGNFPDRFSGHQFPNYSSELNVNALLLGDSALYLCASSPGQGRSHTGELFFGEGSRLTVL.

The table lists this clonotype with many counts. The rearrangement links TRBV28 to TRBJ2-3; the D gene is possibly TRBD1 (5 bases). Germline values: CDR1 MDHEN, CDR2 SYDVKM. The CDR3 runs to 14 residues. Trimming left V 2 bases short and J 9 bases short, with 15 bases between. The chain's CDR3 is CASSLKGRPRTQYF. The CDR3 DNA reads TGTGCCAGCAGTTTAAAGGGGCGGCCGAGAACGCAGTATTTT.

Many counts were recorded for this clonotype. The genes are TRBV6-4 and TRBJ2-1; 16 bases are shared with TRBD2. CDR1 MRHNA and CDR2 SNTAGT come from the germline V gene. Trimming cost V 6 bases and J 8 bases; bases outside gene matches: 4. This CDR3 spans 15 amino acids. For the CDR3, the DNA is TGTGCCAGCAGGGGACTAGCGGGGGGGCCCGATGAGCAGTTCTTC. It yields the protein CASRGLAGGPDEQFF.

This clonotype has a count of ten or more. This chain uses TRBV28 with TRBJ1-2; 7 positions agree with TRBD1. The CDR3 has 14 amino acids. V shed 7 bases and J 4 bases; nucleotides not matched to a gene: 9. Germline values: CDR1 MDHEN, CDR2 SYDVKM. As DNA, the CDR3 is TGTGCCAGCAAAAGGGCGGGGACAGCCTATGGCTACACCTTC. Protein sequence: CASKRAGTAYGYTF.

This clonotype has more than one count but fewer than ten. The V gene is TRBV7-9, the J gene TRBJ2-3; 9 positions match TRBD2. The CDR3 contains 13 residues. Germline CDR1 and CDR2: SEHNR and FQNEAQ (reference sequence). V lost 6 bases, J lost 6 bases, and 4 bases stayed unmatched. In nucleotides, the CDR3 is TGTGCCAGCAGTCTTAGCGGGAGCGATACGCAGTATTTT. Encoded protein: CASSLSGSDTQYF.

In this sample, this clonotype turned up many times. This chain joins TRBV29-1 and TRBJ2-5; D may be TRBD2 (6 bases). This CDR3 has 17 amino acids. Germline V gives CDR1 SQVTM, CDR2 ANQGSEA. Between the trimmed V and J ends, which lost 0 bases and 4 bases, there was a span of 21 bases. As DNA, the CDR3 is TGCAGCGTTGAAGACTGGTTTGTGGGAGGAATGCGAGAGACCCAGTACTTC. It translates to CSVEDWFVGGMRETQYF. Full variable domain (missing parts from reference TRBV29-1 and TRBJ2-5): SAVISQKPSRDICQRGTSLTIQCQVDSQVTMMFWYRQQPGQSLTLIATANQGSEATYESGFVIDKFPISRPNLTFSTLTVSNMSPEDSSIYLCSVEDWFVGGMRETQYFGPGTRLLVL.

The chain is built from TRBV14 and TRBJ1-4, with 12 bases aligning to TRBD1. With V trimmed by 3 bases and J by 10 bases, 3 bases remained unmatched. The CDR3 runs 14 residues. Germline V gene data show CDR1 as SGHDN and CDR2 as FVKESK. The CDR3 coding sequence is TGTGCCAGCAGCCAGGGACAGGGGGCGGGAAAACTGTTTTTT. Translation gives CASSQGQGAGKLFF.

This chain uses TRBV4-2 with TRBJ2-7, with 9 bases that match TRBD1. The CDR3 length is 16 residues. The germline gives CDR1 LGHNA, CDR2 YNFKEQ. V was pared by 4 bases and J by 5 bases, with 12 bases of the junction left unmatched. This chain's CDR3 is CASSPRAGDRANEQYF. The CDR3 region has the DNA TGTGCCAGCAGCCCCCGGGCCGGGGACAGGGCCAACGAGCAGTACTTC.

By share of the sample, this clonotype is medium-sized (0.01 to 0.1%). This chain connects TRBV3-1 to TRBJ2-7; TRBD1 might be the D (5 bases). V was shortened by 1 base and J by 2 bases, with 9 bases between the two germline ends. This CDR3 spans 14 amino acids. Per the germline V gene, CDR1 is LGHDT and CDR2 is YNNKEL (reference sequence). CDR3: CASSQAGAAYEQYF. The CDR3 nucleotides read TGTGCCAGCAGCCAAGCTGGGGCCGCCTACGAGCAGTACTTC.

The CDR3 DNA is TGTGCCAGCAGCCTAAATCTCCGGGACTCCCCCGAGCAGTACTTC. Translating it yields CASSLNLRDSPEQYF. This rearrangement joins TRBV7-9 to TRBJ2-7; D is possibly TRBD2 (6 bases). CDR3 length: 15 amino acids. The V end lost 5 bases, the J end lost 6 bases, and 20 bases lay between the germline ends. Germline values: CDR1 SEHNR, CDR2 FQNEAQ (reference sequence).

There are a few counts of this clonotype. The chain couples TRBV30 to TRBJ2-2, with D possibly matching TRBD2 (6 bases). Germline V gives CDR1 GTSNPN, CDR2 SVGIG (reference sequence). CDR3 length: 15 amino acids. Trimming removed 0 bases from V and 3 bases from J, with 11 bases in between. As DNA, the CDR3 is TGTGCCTGGAGTGTAGGCAGGGAGGACACCGGGGAGCTGTTTTTT. Its translation: CAWSVGREDTGELFF. The whole variable domain, remainder taken from reference TRBV30 and TRBJ2-2, is SQTIHQWPATLVQPVGSPLSLECTVEGTSNPNLYWYRQAAGRGLQLLFYSVGIGQISSEVPQNLSASRPQDRQFILSSKKLLLSDSGFYLCAWSVGREDTGELFFGEGSRLTVL.

This clonotype showed up many times. V and J are TRBV29-1 and TRBJ2-7; D possibly corresponds to TRBD1 (6 bases). This CDR3 has 11 residues. Germline V gene data show CDR1 as SQVTM and CDR2 as ANQGSEA. Trimming took off 6 bases at V and 3 bases at J, with 9 bases between the two ends. The CDR3 DNA sequence: TGCAGCGTCCGGACAGACTACGAGCAGTACTTC. Its protein is CSVRTDYEQYF.

This clonotype was counted many times. This chain joins TRBV7-2 and TRBJ1-2; D is unclear. Germline CDR1 reads SGHTA; CDR2 reads FQGNSA. CDR3 length: 13 amino acids. V lost 5 bases, J lost 3 bases, and 10 bases lay in between. The chain's CDR3 is CASSPRPDYGYTF. The CDR3 DNA sequence: TGTGCCAGCAGCCCCAGACCGGACTATGGCTACACCTTC. Supplemented by reference TRBV7-2 and TRBJ1-2, the full variable domain reads GAGVSQSPSNKVTEKGKDVELRCDPISGHTALYWYRQSLGQGLEFLIYFQGNSAPDKSGLPSDRFSAERTGGSVSTLTIQRTQQEDSAVYLCASSPRPDYGYTFGSGTRLTVV.

V gene TRBV12-3 or TRBV12-4 combines with J gene TRBJ1-5; 10 nucleotides line up with TRBD1. The CDR3 is made up of 16 amino acids. V shed 0 bases, J shed 6 bases, and the junction held 5 bases outside the gene matches. CDR3 in DNA: TGTGCCAGCAGTTTAGCGACAGGGGGCAGGGGTCAGCCCCAGCATTTT. This gives the protein CASSLATGGRGQPQHF.

The chain carries TRBV5-1 and TRBJ2-7; D gene unclear. CDR1 SGHRS and CDR2 YFSETQ come from the germline V gene. This CDR3 region has 12 residues. The germline V and J ends were trimmed by 1 base and 3 bases, with 5 bases remaining between them. The CDR3 spells CASSLSDYEQYF. CDR3 nucleotide sequence: TGCGCCAGCAGCTTGAGTGACTACGAGCAGTACTTC.

In this sample, this clonotype turned up many times. The J gene is TRBJ2-2, the V gene TRBV29-1; D perhaps matches TRBD2 (6 bases). Germline V lookup: CDR1 SQVTM, CDR2 ANQGSEA. V lost 6 bases and J 5 bases, leaving 13 bases between the germline ends. The CDR3 loop spans 13 amino acids. The CDR3 region is CSVRSAGTGELFF. In DNA form, the CDR3 reads TGCAGCGTCAGATCAGCGGGTACCGGGGAGCTGTTTTTT.

This clonotype was seen only a few times. V and J are TRBV10-2 and TRBJ2-3; D might be TRBD2 (6 bases). The CDR3 contains 12 residues. Germline loops: CDR1 WSHSY, CDR2 SAAADI. Trimming removed 7 bases at V and 11 bases at J, with 16 bases between. The CDR3 loop is CASIIGTGEQYF. DNA of the CDR3: TGCGCCAGCATCATAGGGACGGGGGAGCAGTATTTT.

On this clonotype itself: Being one base from a much bigger clone, this may be a read error. The gene calls are TRBV6-2 or TRBV6-3 and TRBJ2-1; D is unresolved. The CDR3 is 14 amino acids. The germline gives CDR1 MNHEY, CDR2 SVGEGT. CDR3 DNA sequence: TGTGCCAGCAGTCATCTAGGGTCCTGCAATGAGCAGTTCTTC. Translating gives CASSHLGSCNEQFF.

This clonotype is a singleton in its sample. The V gene is TRBV6-2 or TRBV6-3, the J gene TRBJ2-6; tentatively, D is TRBD1 (5 bases). V was pared by 9 bases and J by 0 bases, with 12 bases between. CDR1 is MNHEY and CDR2 is SVGEGT in the germline V gene. The CDR3 is 15 residues long. The CDR3 sequence: CARGPPVSGANVLTF. The CDR3 DNA reads as TGTGCCAGGGGGCCCCCCGTCTCTGGGGCCAACGTCCTGACTTTC.

This clonotype was seen just once. V usage is TRBV6-2 or TRBV6-3 and J usage is TRBJ2-5; 10 nucleotides line up with TRBD2. Germline lookup yields CDR1 MNHEY and CDR2 SVGEGT. Trimming at V came to 2 bases and at J to 7 bases, leaving 7 bases not matched to a gene. The CDR3 has 15 amino acids. CDR3 in amino acids: CASSYPSSGSATQYF. CDR3 in DNA: TGTGCCAGCAGTTACCCGTCTAGCGGGAGTGCGACCCAGTACTTC.